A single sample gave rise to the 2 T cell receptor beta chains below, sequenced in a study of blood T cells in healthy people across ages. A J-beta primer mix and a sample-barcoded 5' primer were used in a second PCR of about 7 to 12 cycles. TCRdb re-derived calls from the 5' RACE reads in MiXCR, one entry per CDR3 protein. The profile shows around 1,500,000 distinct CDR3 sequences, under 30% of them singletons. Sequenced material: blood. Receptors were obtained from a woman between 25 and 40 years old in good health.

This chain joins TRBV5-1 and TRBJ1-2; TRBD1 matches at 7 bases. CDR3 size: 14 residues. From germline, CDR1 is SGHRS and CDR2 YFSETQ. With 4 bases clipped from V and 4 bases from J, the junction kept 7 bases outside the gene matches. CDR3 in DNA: TGCGCCAGCAGCCTAGACAGGGCCCGCTATGGCTACACCTTC. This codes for CASSLDRARYGYTF.

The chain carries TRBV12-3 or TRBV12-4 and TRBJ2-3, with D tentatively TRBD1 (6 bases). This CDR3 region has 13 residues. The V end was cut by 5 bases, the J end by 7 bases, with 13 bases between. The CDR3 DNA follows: TGTGCCAGCAGTATCGGACAGAGATATACGCAGTATTTT. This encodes CASSIGQRYTQYF.